This is a list of T cell receptor beta chains from one sample in a study of shared clonotypes between healthy human individuals. The repertoire was sequenced with immunoSEQ multiplex PCR; TCRdb's copy has only in-frame clones and lacks some. The sample holds some 1,600,000 clones; around 98% are singletons and the top ten take about 0.42%. The sequencing input was naive CD4+ T cells sorted from blood. The receptors stem from a man in his thirties or forties in good health. Each CDR3 is given with its conserved first and last residue. The D gene is left open where the match is weak. Clone size is stated in some rows and not others, as once, few, many or a class when expanded.

j_call	clone_size	d_call	v_call	cdr3_aa	cdr3_nt
TRBJ1-1	NA	NA	TRBV27	CASSFLNPRGMNTEAFF	TGTGCCAGCAGTTTTTTAAATCCCAGAGGGATGAACACTGAAGCTTTCTTT
TRBJ1-5	once	NA	TRBV10-1	CASSPGLDQPQHF	TGCGCCAGCAGCCCCGGACTAGATCAGCCCCAGCATTTT
TRBJ2-1	NA	NA	TRBV5-1	CASSPEGDFSYNEQFF	TGCGCCAGCAGCCCGGAAGGGGACTTCTCCTACAATGAGCAGTTCTTC
TRBJ2-1	NA	NA	TRBV5-1	CASSLGQPPNEQFF	TGCGCCAGCAGCTTGGGTCAACCCCCTAATGAGCAGTTCTTC
TRBJ1-2	NA	NA	TRBV4-1	CASSQGQDYGYTF	TGCGCCAGCAGCCAAGGGCAGGACTATGGCTACACCTTC
TRBJ2-3	NA	NA	TRBV5-1	CASSQGGTDTQYF	TGCGCCAGCAGCCAGGGTGGGACAGATACGCAGTATTTT
TRBJ2-3	NA	NA	TRBV6-5	CASSIADHTDTQYF	TGTGCCAGCAGTATAGCAGACCACACAGATACGCAGTATTTT
TRBJ2-1	NA	TRBD2	TRBV2	CASSGQEREKRWEQFF	TGTGCCAGCAGCGGTCAGGAGCGGGAGAAGCGCTGGGAGCAGTTCTTC
TRBJ2-7	NA	NA	TRBV4-1	CASSQARVYYEQYF	TGCGCCAGCAGCCAAGCACGGGTGTACTACGAGCAGTACTTC
TRBJ2-5	NA	NA	TRBV5-4	CASSLSVGGQETQYF	TGTGCCAGCAGCTTGTCGGTAGGCGGCCAAGAGACCCAGTACTTC
TRBJ1-1	NA	NA	TRBV5-1	CASSLDRAGTEAFF	TGCGCCAGCAGCTTGGACAGGGCGGGCACTGAAGCTTTCTTT
TRBJ2-5	NA	NA	TRBV27	CASSLRAGSEETQYF	TGTGCCAGCAGTTTAAGGGCGGGCAGCGAAGAGACCCAGTACTTC
TRBJ2-7	NA	NA	TRBV7-6	CASSLEGPGHSYEQYF	TGTGCCAGCAGCTTAGAGGGACCCGGACACTCATACGAGCAGTACTTC
TRBJ1-2	NA	NA	TRBV28	CASSYPGSNYGYTF	TGTGCCAGCAGTTACCCCGGGAGTAACTATGGCTACACCTTC
TRBJ2-7	NA	TRBD1	TRBV27	CASSSGTDYEQYF	TGTGCCAGCAGTTCAGGGACAGACTACGAGCAGTACTTC
TRBJ1-1	NA	NA	TRBV5-1	CASSPRERAGAFF	TGCGCCAGCAGCCCACGTGAGAGGGCGGGAGCTTTCTTT
TRBJ2-7	once	NA	TRBV2	CASRTDTYEQYF	TGTGCCAGCAGGACCGATACCTACGAGCAGTACTTC
TRBJ2-1	NA	TRBD2	TRBV11-3	CASSLLAGEEQFF	TGTGCCAGCAGCTTACTAGCGGGAGAAGAGCAGTTCTTC